The source of this T cell receptor (beta chain) is a study of OX40 agonist ivuxolimab in advanced cancers. Broadly, across the study: Ivuxolimab was an agonistic, fully human IgG2 monoclonal antibody directed against OX40 (CD134), a costimulatory receptor. Intravenous ivuxolimab was administered to patients every 2 weeks at six dose levels: 0.01, 0.1, 0.3, 1.5, 3 and 10 mg/kg. Among the roughly 52 dose-escalation patients, some 20 had hepatocellular carcinoma, approximately 15 melanoma, 9 renal cell carcinoma and 9 head and neck cancer. In the dose-escalation cohort, 82.7% of patients were male, and the mean age was approximately 64 years, with a range of 23 to 79. Patients were allowed to have had prior anti-PD-1, anti-PD-L1 or anti-CTLA-4 therapy, and 40% to 45% of the dose-escalation patients had previously received checkpoint inhibitors. Partial responses occurred in three dose-escalation patients, of whom one had hepatocellular carcinoma and two had cutaneous melanoma. The point of sequencing TCRbeta in the periphery was to test whether ivuxolimab changed TCR sequence diversity and drove clonal T-cell expansion. The paper describes the monotherapy dose-escalation part (N ≈ 52 patients) of the phase I trial of ivuxolimab. General study outcomes and caveats: Partial responders in the 0.1-3.0 mg/kg groups had among the lowest normalized peripheral clonal expansion, especially among CD8+ T cells. At doses from 0.1 to 3.0 mg/kg, clonal expansion was seen in both CD4+ and CD8+ blood T cells between baseline and week 6. After ivuxolimab, expanded clones were on average more numerous among CD8+ T cells than among CD4+ T cells. Low levels of normalized T-cell clonal expansion were also seen in some patients who did not respond. The antigen specificity of the clonally expanded peripheral T cells was not determined.

Concerning this clone: The target of this receptor is not known. No base quality information exists; no much larger clone differs at one position.

For sequencing of the TCRbeta CDR3 region, genomic DNA was extracted from the sorted cells. The immunoSEQ Assay was used for sequencing of TCRbeta CDR3 regions. TCRdb's version of the immuneACCESS table is confined to in-frame rearrangements and falls short of the full clone set. An unresolved V gene accounts for under half of the shortfall where checked; the remainder is of unknown origin. This sample has fewer than 30,000 clones in its table, and approximately 83% of those were observed once. Of the sample, around 50% is held by the ten largest clones. As encoded in the germline V gene, CDR1 is MGHRA while CDR2 is YSYEKL. V is pared back by 0 bases and J by 8 bases, with 8 bases lying between the germline termini. Spanning cysteine to phenylalanine, the CDR3 consists of 12 amino acids. Only the CDR3 DNA is retained, 36 bases long and in frame from the first base. The trial excluded patients who had a history of autoimmune disease or were on systemic immunosuppression. Peripheral blood for TCR sequencing was drawn from every dose cohort at baseline, at cycle 4 day 1 and at cycle 7 day 1. Samples were obtained from an open-label, multicenter, first-in-human phase I dose-escalation trial of ivuxolimab. Adults with locally advanced or metastatic melanoma, renal cell, hepatocellular, or head and neck squamous cell carcinoma were enrolled in the trial. CD4+ and CD8+ T cells were sorted separately from peripheral blood before TCR sequencing.

Sequences were derived from CD4+ or CD8+ T cells sorted from blood, sampled in a trial of the OX40 agonist ivuxolimab. This TCR derives from an adult with an advanced solid tumor such as melanoma, head and neck, liver or kidney cancer. The sequence is built from TRBV4-1 and TRBJ2-7, with the D gene not clear enough to name. At the DNA level, the sequence is TGCGCCAGCAGCCAAGATGGGGTCCAGCAGTACTTC. It encodes CASSQDGVQQYF.